This T cell receptor (beta chain) appears in the sequencing data of a study of OX40 agonist ivuxolimab in advanced cancers. Across the whole study: Patients treated during dose escalation were battling hepatocellular carcinoma, melanoma, renal cell or head and neck cancer. Prior anti-PD-1, anti-PD-L1 or anti-CTLA-4 therapy did not bar entry, and 30% to 40% had some.

Germline CDR1 MGHRA, CDR2 YSYEKL. The V and J ends lost 1 base and 4 bases, in that order; junction bases with no gene match: 0. The CDR3 contains 14 residues. Only in-frame clones appear in the TCRdb table, and some are missing; sequencing was by immunoSEQ multiplex PCR. The table shows approximately 55,000 clones, with 70% to 90% occurring only once. This sequence was found in an adult with an advanced solid tumor such as melanoma, head and neck, liver or kidney cancer. The sequencing used CD4+ or CD8+ T cells sorted from blood, collected in a trial of the OX40 agonist ivuxolimab. This chain joins TRBV4-1 and TRBJ2-7, with 11 bases fitting TRBD2. Written as DNA, the CDR3 is TGCGCCAGCAGCCAAGCTAGCGGGGGGTACGAGCAGTACTTC. Residues: CASSQASGGYEQYF.